This T cell receptor beta chain was observed in a study of T-cell reconstitution after alpha-beta-depleted transplantation in children. Points from the study as a whole: Recipient T cells and thymic progenitors that survived gave rise to the high TCRbeta diversity observed at day 60 in some patients. Approximately two months post-transplant, alpha-beta T cells reportedly originated from several hundred expanded graft clones.

In the case of this clonotype: Its antigen is currently unknown.

TCRbeta library construction was performed incorporating unique molecular identifiers. TCRdb reanalysed the PCR reads using MiXCR and keeps one entry per CDR3 protein. The table lists approximately 32,000 distinct CDR3 sequences, around 7% of them singletons, with around 26% in the top ten. The CDR3 totals 15 residues. Trimming cost V 4 bases and J 0 bases, with 11 bases left between them. CDR1 is SGHRS and CDR2 is YFSETQ in the germline V gene. This chain uses TRBV5-1 with TRBJ2-1; D is tentatively TRBD1 or TRBD2 (5 bases each). This receptor was taken from a child under two years old who had a stem cell transplant for acute myeloid leukemia, so the T cells may come from the graft donor. Sequences were derived from peripheral blood, sampled 60 days after TCRalphabeta/CD19-depleted stem cell transplant. For the CDR3, the DNA is TGCGCCAGCAGCATGGGACGGTTCTCCTACAATGAGCAGTTCTTC. Protein: CASSMGRFSYNEQFF.